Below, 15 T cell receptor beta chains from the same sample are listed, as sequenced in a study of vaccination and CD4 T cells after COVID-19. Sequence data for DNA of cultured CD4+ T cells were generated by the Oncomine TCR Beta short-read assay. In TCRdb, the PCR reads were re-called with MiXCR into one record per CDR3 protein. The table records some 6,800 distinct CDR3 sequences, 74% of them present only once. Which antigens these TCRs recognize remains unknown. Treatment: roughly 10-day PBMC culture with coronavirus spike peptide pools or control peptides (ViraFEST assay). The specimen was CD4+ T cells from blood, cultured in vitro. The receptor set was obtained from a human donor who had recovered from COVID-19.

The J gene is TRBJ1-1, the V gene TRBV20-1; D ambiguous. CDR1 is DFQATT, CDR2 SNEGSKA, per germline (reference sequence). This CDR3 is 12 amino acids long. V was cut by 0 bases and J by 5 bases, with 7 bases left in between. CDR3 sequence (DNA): TGCAGTGCTAGAGATTCGGGAACTGAAGCTTTCTTT. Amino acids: CSARDSGTEAFF.

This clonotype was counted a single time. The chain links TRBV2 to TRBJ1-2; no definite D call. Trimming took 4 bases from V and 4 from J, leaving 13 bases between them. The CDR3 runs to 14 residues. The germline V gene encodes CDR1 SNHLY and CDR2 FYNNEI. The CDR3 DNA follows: TGTGCCAGCAGTGCTAATGAGGGTCTCTATGGCTACACCTTC. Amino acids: CASSANEGLYGYTF.

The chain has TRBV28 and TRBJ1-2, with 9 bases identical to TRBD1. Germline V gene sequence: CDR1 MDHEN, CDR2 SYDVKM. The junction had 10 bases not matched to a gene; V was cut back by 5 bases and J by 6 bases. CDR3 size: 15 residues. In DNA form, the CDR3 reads TGTGCCAGCAGTCGCCACCCGGACAGGGGAAATGGCTACACCTTC. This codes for CASSRHPDRGNGYTF.

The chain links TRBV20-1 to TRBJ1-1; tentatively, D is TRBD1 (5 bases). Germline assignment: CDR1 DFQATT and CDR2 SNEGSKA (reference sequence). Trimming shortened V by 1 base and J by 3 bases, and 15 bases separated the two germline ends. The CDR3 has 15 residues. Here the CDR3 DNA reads TGCAGTGCTAGAGCCGGGGGAGACGTGGACACTGAAGCTTTCTTT. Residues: CSARAGGDVDTEAFF.

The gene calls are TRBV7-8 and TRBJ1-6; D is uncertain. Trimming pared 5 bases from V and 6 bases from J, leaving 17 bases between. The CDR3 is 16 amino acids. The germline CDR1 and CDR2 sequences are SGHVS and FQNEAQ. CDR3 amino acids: CASSQTRQSVNSPLHF. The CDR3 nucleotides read TGTGCCAGCAGCCAGACACGGCAGTCAGTTAATTCACCCCTCCACTTT.

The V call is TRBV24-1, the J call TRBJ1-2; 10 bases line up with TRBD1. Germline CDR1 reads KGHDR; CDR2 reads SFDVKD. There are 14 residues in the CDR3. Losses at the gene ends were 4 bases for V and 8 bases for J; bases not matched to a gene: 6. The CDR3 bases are TGTGCCACCAGTGACCCCGGGACAGGGGTCGGCTACACCTTC. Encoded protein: CATSDPGTGVGYTF.

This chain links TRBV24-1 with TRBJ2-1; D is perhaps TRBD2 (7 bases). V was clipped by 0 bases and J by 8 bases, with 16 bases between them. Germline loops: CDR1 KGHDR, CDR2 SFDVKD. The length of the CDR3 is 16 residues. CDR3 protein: CATSDLRGGGGYEQFF. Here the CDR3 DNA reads TGTGCCACCAGTGATTTGCGGGGCGGGGGCGGATATGAGCAGTTCTTC.

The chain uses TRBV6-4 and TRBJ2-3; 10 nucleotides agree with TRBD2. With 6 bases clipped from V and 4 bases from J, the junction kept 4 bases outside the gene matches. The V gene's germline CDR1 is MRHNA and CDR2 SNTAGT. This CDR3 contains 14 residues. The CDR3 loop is CASSEGTSADTQYF. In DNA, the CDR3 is TGTGCCAGCAGCGAGGGGACTAGCGCAGATACGCAGTATTTT.

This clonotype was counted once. The CDR3 DNA follows: TGCAGCGTTGAGCTTGGGGGAGACATTCAGTACTTC. This encodes CSVELGGDIQYF. This chain joins TRBV29-1 and TRBJ2-4, with D perhaps given as TRBD1 or TRBD2 (5 bases each). V was clipped by 3 bases and J by 8 bases, with 11 bases between them. CDR1 SQVTM and CDR2 ANQGSEA come from the germline V gene. The CDR3 is 12 residues long.

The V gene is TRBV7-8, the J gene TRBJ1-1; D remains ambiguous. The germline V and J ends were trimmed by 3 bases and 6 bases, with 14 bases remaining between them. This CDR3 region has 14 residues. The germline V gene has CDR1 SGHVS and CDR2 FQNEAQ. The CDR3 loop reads CASSFGRRLAEAFF. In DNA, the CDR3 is TGTGCCAGCAGCTTCGGCAGGAGGTTGGCTGAAGCTTTCTTT.

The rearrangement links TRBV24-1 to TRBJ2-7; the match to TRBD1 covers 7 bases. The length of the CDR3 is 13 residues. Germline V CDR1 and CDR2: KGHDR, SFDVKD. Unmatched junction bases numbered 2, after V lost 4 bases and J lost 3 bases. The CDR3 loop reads CATSETGLYEQYF. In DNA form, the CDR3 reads TGTGCCACCAGTGAGACAGGGCTCTACGAGCAGTACTTC.

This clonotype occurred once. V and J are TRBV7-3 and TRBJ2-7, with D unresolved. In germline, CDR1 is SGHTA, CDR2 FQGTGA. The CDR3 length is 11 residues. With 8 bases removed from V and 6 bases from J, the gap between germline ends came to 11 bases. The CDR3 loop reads CASPDAAEQYF. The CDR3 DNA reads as TGTGCCAGCCCCGATGCGGCCGAGCAGTACTTC.

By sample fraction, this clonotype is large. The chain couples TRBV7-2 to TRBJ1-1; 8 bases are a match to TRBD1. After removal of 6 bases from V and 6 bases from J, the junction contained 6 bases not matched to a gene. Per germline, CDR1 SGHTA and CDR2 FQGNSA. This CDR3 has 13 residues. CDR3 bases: TGTGCCAGCAGACCGACAGGGGTACCTGAAGCTTTCTTT. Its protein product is CASRPTGVPEAFF.

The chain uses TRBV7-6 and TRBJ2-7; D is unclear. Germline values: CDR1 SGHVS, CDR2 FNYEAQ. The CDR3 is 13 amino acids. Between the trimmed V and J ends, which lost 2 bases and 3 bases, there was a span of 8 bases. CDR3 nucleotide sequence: TGTGCCAGCAGCTTATCCCTAGACTACGAGCAGTACTTC. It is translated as CASSLSLDYEQYF.

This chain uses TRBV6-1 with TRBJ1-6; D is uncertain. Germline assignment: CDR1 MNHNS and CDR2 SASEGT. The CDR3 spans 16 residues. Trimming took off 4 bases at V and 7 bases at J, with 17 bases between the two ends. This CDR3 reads CASSGEKGNLNSPLHF. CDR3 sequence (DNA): TGTGCCAGCAGTGGGGAAAAGGGTAATTTGAATTCACCCCTCCACTTT.